Listed here are 21 T cell receptor beta chains from one sample, sequenced in a study of blood T cells in healthy people across ages. A second about 6 to 12 cycle PCR used barcoded and J-beta primers. From the 5' RACE reads, TCRdb called clonotypes with MiXCR, one entry per CDR3 protein. The sample yields hundreds of thousands of distinct CDR3 sequences, roughly half seen once. Sequencing input: blood. Source of these receptors: an elderly woman in good health.

The sample holds one count of this clonotype. The CDR3 nucleotides read TGTGCCAGCAGTTACTCGGGGATCGGCTATGGCTACACCTTC. Protein: CASSYSGIGYGYTF. The chain links TRBV6-5 to TRBJ1-2, with D unclear. The V gene lost 0 bases and the J gene lost 4 bases, with 9 bases spanning the gap. This CDR3 has 14 residues. Germline assignment: CDR1 MNHEY and CDR2 SVGAGI.

About this clonotype: A read error is possible here, since a much larger clone lies one base away. The chain employs TRBV6-6 and TRBJ2-2; maybe TRBD1 (5 bases). This CDR3 spans 17 amino acids. The V gene lost 2 bases and the J gene lost 7 bases, with 20 bases spanning the gap. Germline CDR1 is MNHNY and CDR2 is SVGAGI (reference sequence). The CDR3 region has the DNA TGTGCCAGCAGTTACGGGCGAGAGTGGGGCAAAAACGGGGAGCTGTTTTTT. It translates to CASSYGREWGKNGELFF.

V and J are TRBV12-5 and TRBJ2-1, with TRBD2 matching over 14 bases. This CDR3 is 16 amino acids long. Trimming removed 4 bases from V and 3 bases from J; junction bases left unmatched: 2. Germline V lookup: CDR1 LGHNT, CDR2 FRNRAP. The chain's CDR3 is CASGWGLAGDYNEQFF. CDR3 DNA sequence: TGTGCTAGTGGTTGGGGACTAGCGGGGGACTACAATGAGCAGTTCTTC.

The J gene is TRBJ2-1, the V gene TRBV14; D not certain. The V gene lost 4 bases and the J gene lost 9 bases, with 13 bases spanning the gap. Germline-derived CDR1 and CDR2 are SGHDN and FVKESK. The CDR3 length is 13 residues. CDR3 DNA sequence: TGTGCCAGCAGCCTGCTCAGTAGGGTTGAGCAGTTCTTC. Protein product: CASSLLSRVEQFF. Using reference TRBV14 and TRBJ2-1 for the parts outside the CDR3, the full variable domain is EAGVTQFPSHSVIEKGQTVTLRCDPISGHDNLYWYRRVMGKEIKFLLHFVKESKQDESGMPNNRFLAERTGGTYSTLKVQPAELEDSGVYFCASSLLSRVEQFFGPGTRLTVL.

This clonotype was observed many times. The chain combines TRBV5-1 with TRBJ2-1, with a weak D call TRBD2 (5 bases). The V gene's germline CDR1 is SGHRS and CDR2 YFSETQ. CDR3 length: 16 amino acids. V was shortened by 7 bases and J by 0 bases, with 17 bases between the two germline ends. The CDR3: CASLEGGSPSYNEQFF. The CDR3 region has the DNA TGCGCCAGCCTTGAGGGCGGGTCCCCCTCCTACAATGAGCAGTTCTTC.

The chain couples TRBV12-3 or TRBV12-4 to TRBJ2-5; a weak D match, TRBD2 (6 bases). The DNA matches TRBJ2-7 better at its end, which makes the J call doubtful. There are 14 residues in the CDR3. The DNA for the CDR3 is TGTGCCAGCAGCCCCGGGGGTTCGACCTACGAGCAGTACTTC. Its protein is CASSPGGSTYEQYF.

The chain employs TRBV12-3 or TRBV12-4 and TRBJ2-5, with D uncertain. The CDR3 extends over 15 amino acids. V lost 2 bases and J lost 2, with 12 bases in between. CDR3 protein: CASSLRAPRQETQYF. CDR3 sequence (DNA): TGTGCCAGCAGTTTAAGGGCCCCCCGACAAGAGACCCAGTACTTC.

The chain employs TRBV9 and TRBJ2-5, with D possibly being TRBD1 or TRBD2 (5 bases each). This CDR3 region has 15 residues. The V gene's germline CDR1 is SGDLS and CDR2 YYNGEE. V shed 2 bases and J shed 2 bases, with 13 bases lying between them. As DNA, the CDR3 is TGTGCCAGCAGCGTTTCCGGGGCAGAACAAGAGACCCAGTACTTC. Translated: CASSVSGAEQETQYF.

Comments on this clonotype: Possible read error: a much larger clone is one base away. This sequence joins TRBV6-1 and TRBJ2-1; maybe TRBD1 (6 bases). The CDR3 sequence is 14 residues long. CDR1 is MNHNS and CDR2 is SASEGT in the germline V gene. This chain's CDR3 is CASSRTEAYNKQFF. The CDR3 nucleotides read TGTGCCAGCAGTAGGACAGAAGCCTACAATAAGCAGTTCTTC.

Ten or more counts support this clonotype. The chain carries TRBV5-1 and TRBJ2-1, with TRBD2 identical over 13 bases. This CDR3 comprises 17 residues. Looked up from germline, CDR1 is SGHRS and CDR2 is YFSETQ. V lost 3 bases to trimming and J lost 5 bases; unmatched junction nucleotides: 8. The CDR3 nucleotides are TGCGCCAGCAGCTCCTCGGCACTAGCGGGAGGGCACAATGAGCAGTTCTTC. It yields the protein CASSSSALAGGHNEQFF. The full variable domain, its missing parts supplied by reference TRBV5-1 and TRBJ2-1, is KAGVTQTPRYLIKTRGQQVTLSCSPISGHRSVSWYQQTPGQGLQFLFEYFSETQRNKGNFPGRFSGRQFSNSRSEMNVSTLELGDSALYLCASSSSALAGGHNEQFFGPGTRLTVL.

This clonotype showed up many times. The chain is built from TRBV20-1 and TRBJ2-1; D is possibly TRBD2 (6 bases). The V gene lost 3 bases and the J gene lost 5 bases, with 17 bases spanning the gap. The CDR3 spans 15 residues. Germline V CDR1 and CDR2: DFQATT, SNEGSKA (reference sequence). The CDR3: CSASSDGGWNNEQFF. The CDR3 nucleotides read TGCAGTGCTAGTTCGGACGGGGGTTGGAACAATGAGCAGTTCTTC.

About this clonotype itself: A much larger clone lies a single base off, so this may be a read error. J is TRBJ1-5 and V is TRBV2, with D possibly being TRBD1 (5 bases). The germline CDR1 and CDR2 sequences are SNHLY and FYNNEI. CDR3 length: 14 amino acids. V lost 4 bases to trimming and J lost 0 bases, with 7 bases between them. The chain's CDR3 is CASSAGPSNQPQHF. The CDR3 DNA reads as TGTGCCAGCAGTGCAGGGCCTAGCAATCAGCCCCAGCATTTT.

The chain recombines TRBV12-3 or TRBV12-4 with TRBJ1-1; D gene unclear. The CDR3 is 13 residues long. V lost 4 bases to trimming and J lost 5 bases, with 11 bases between them. The CDR3 is CASSSSRGTEAFF. CDR3 DNA sequence: TGTGCCAGCAGTTCCAGTCGGGGTACTGAAGCTTTCTTT.

Concerning this clonotype itself: A much larger clone differs from this one at a single base, so this may be a read error. The V gene is TRBV20-1, the J gene TRBJ2-4; D perhaps matches TRBD1 (5 bases). The CDR3 loop spans 16 amino acids. Germline loops: CDR1 DFQATT, CDR2 SNEGSKA (reference sequence). Deletions cut 0 bases from V and 3 bases from J, with 15 bases between. This CDR3 is CSAREKQEWGKNIQYF. CDR3 DNA: TGCAGTGCTAGAGAGAAACAGGAGTGGGGCAAAAACATTCAGTACTTC.

This clonotype was observed at least ten times. This rearrangement joins TRBV4-1 to TRBJ2-1; D is undetermined. CDR3 size: 15 residues. Germline lookup yields CDR1 MGHRA and CDR2 YSYEKL. The V gene lost 0 bases and the J gene lost 1 base, with 7 bases spanning the gap. CDR3 in amino acids: CASSQEGASYNEQFF. The CDR3, as DNA: TGCGCCAGCAGCCAAGAAGGCGCATCCTACAATGAGCAGTTCTTC.

The CDR3 DNA is TGTGCCAGCAGCTTTATGAAGGGGGCAGCCGGGGAGCTGTTTTTT. Translation: CASSFMKGAAGELFF. The rearrangement joins TRBV5-6 to TRBJ2-2; TRBD1 agrees at 7 bases. The CDR3 runs 15 residues. The germline V gene has CDR1 SGHDT and CDR2 YYEEEE. The junction had 7 bases not matched to a gene; V was cut back by 2 bases and J by 6 bases. Filled out from reference TRBV5-6 and TRBJ2-2, the complete variable domain reads DAGVTQSPTHLIKTRGQQVTLRCSPKSGHDTVSWYQQALGQGPQFIFQYYEEEERQRGNFPDRFSGHQFPNYSSELNVNALLLGDSALYLCASSFMKGAAGELFFGEGSRLTVL.

This chain uses TRBV18 with TRBJ2-3, with TRBD2 identical over 8 bases. Germline V gene data show CDR1 as KGHSH and CDR2 as LQKENI. CDR3 size: 16 residues. V shed 6 bases, J shed 2 bases, and the junction held 10 bases outside the gene matches. The CDR3 bases are TGTGCCAGCTCTAACGCCGCGGGGGGTACCACAGATACGCAGTATTTT. Translated: CASSNAAGGTTDTQYF. The whole variable domain, remainder taken from reference TRBV18 and TRBJ2-3, is NAGVMQNPRHLVRRRGQEARLRCSPMKGHSHVYWYRQLPEEGLKFMVYLQKENIIDESGMPKERFSAEFPKEGPSILRIQQVVRGDSAAYFCASSNAAGGTTDTQYFGPGTRLTVL.

This chain joins TRBV20-1 and TRBJ2-7; perhaps D is TRBD1 or TRBD2 (6 bases each). CDR1 and CDR2 from the germline V gene are DFQATT and SNEGSKA (reference sequence). CDR3 length: 16 amino acids. V dropped 0 bases and J dropped 2 bases, with 17 bases sitting between them. Here the CDR3 reads CSARDTSRGRTYEQYF. CDR3 DNA: TGCAGTGCTAGAGATACGAGCCGGGGGCGAACCTACGAGCAGTACTTC.

Comment on this clonotype: A read error may produce the germline difference seen at one junction end. This chain connects TRBV4-1 to TRBJ2-4; D is perhaps TRBD1 or TRBD2 (6 bases each). The CDR3 runs to 12 residues. Per germline, CDR1 MGHRA and CDR2 YSYEKL. The CDR3 loop reads CTSSSTLGGKYF. In DNA, the CDR3 is TGCACCAGCAGCTCAACACTCGGGGGCAAGTACTTC.

This clonotype was seen a handful of times. This sequence joins TRBV20-1 and TRBJ1-3, with 11 positions matching TRBD1. The germline CDR1 and CDR2 sequences are DFQATT and SNEGSKA (reference sequence). V gave up 3 bases and J gave up 8 bases; unmatched junction bases: 9. This CDR3 spans 15 amino acids. CDR3 in DNA: TGCAGTGCTAGTCCCTGGGACAGGGGGGCGTACACCATATATTTT. This translates into CSASPWDRGAYTIYF.

The rearrangement joins TRBV25-1 to TRBJ2-5; unclear D gene. The J call may be wrong; the DNA end is better matched by TRBJ2-7. The CDR3 is made up of 13 amino acids. CDR1 is MGHDK, CDR2 SYGVNS, per germline. The CDR3 DNA sequence: TGTGCCAGCAGTGACGGTGTAGTTAACGAGCAGTACTTC. Its protein is CASSDGVVNEQYF.